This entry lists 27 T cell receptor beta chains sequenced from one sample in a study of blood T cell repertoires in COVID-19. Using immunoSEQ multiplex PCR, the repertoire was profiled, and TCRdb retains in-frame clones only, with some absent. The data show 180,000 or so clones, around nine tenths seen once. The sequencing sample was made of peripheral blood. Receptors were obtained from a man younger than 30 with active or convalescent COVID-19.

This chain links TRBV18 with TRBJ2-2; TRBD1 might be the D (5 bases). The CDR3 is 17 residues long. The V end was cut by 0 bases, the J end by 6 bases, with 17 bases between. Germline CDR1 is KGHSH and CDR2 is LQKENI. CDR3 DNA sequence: TGTGCCAGCTCACCACCGCTTCAGGGATACCTATCCGGGGAGCTGTTTTTT. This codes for CASSPPLQGYLSGELFF.

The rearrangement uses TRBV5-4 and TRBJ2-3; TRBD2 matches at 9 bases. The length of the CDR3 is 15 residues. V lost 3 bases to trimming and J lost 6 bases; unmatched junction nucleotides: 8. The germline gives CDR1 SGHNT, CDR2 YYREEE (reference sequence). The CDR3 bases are TGTGCCAGCAGCTCACTAGCGGGCACCGGGGATACGCAGTATTTT. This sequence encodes CASSSLAGTGDTQYF.

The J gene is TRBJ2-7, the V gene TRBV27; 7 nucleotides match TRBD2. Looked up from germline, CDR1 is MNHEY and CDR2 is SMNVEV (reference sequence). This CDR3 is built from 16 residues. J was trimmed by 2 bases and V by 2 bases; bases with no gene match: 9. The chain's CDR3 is CASSLTRLAATYEQYF. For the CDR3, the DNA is TGTGCCAGCAGTTTAACTCGCCTAGCGGCTACCTACGAGCAGTACTTC.

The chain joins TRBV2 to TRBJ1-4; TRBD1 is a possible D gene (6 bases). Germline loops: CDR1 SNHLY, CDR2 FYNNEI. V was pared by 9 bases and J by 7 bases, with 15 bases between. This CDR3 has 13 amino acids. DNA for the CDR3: TGTGCCAGTGAAGGGAGGGGGGGTGAAAAACTGTTTTTT. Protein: CASEGRGGEKLFF.

For the CDR3, the DNA is TGTGCCAGCAGCGTAGCTCAGTTCAATGAGCAGTTCTTC. Amino acids: CASSVAQFNEQFF. The genes are TRBV9 and TRBJ2-1, with D uncertain. The V gene lost 0 bases and the J gene lost 6 bases, with 7 bases spanning the gap. CDR3 length: 13 residues. In germline, CDR1 is SGDLS, CDR2 YYNGEE.

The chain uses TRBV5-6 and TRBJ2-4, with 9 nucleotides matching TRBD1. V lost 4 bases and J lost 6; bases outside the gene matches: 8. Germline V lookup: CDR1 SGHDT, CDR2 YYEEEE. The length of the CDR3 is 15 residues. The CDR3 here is CASSGAGTGRNIQYF. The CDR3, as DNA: TGTGCCAGCAGCGGAGCCGGGACAGGGAGAAACATTCAGTACTTC.

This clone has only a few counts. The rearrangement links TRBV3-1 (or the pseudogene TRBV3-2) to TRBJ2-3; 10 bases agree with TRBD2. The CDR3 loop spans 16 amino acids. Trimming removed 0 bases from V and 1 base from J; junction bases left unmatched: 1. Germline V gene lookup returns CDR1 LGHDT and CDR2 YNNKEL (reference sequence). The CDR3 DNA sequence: TGTGCCAGCAGCCAAGAAACTAGCGGGGGCACAGATACGCAGTATTTT. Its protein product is CASSQETSGGTDTQYF.

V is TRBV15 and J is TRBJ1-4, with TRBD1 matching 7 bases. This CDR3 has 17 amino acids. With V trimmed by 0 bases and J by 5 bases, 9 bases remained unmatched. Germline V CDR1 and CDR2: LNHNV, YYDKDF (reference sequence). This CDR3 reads CATSREGTAYSNEKLFF. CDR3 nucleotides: TGTGCCACCAGCAGAGAAGGGACAGCCTATTCCAATGAAAAACTGTTTTTT. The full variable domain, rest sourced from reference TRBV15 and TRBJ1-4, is DAMVIQNPRYQVTQFGKPVTLSCSQTLNHNVMYWYQQKSSQAPKLLFHYYDKDFNNEADTPDNFQSRRPNTSFCFLDIRSPGLGDTAMYLCATSREGTAYSNEKLFFGSGTQLSVL.

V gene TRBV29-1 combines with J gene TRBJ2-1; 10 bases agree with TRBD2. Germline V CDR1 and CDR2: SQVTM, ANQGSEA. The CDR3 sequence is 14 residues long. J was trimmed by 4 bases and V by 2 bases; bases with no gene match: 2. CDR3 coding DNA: TGCAGCGTTGAATTAGCGGGGGGTTACAATGAGCAGTTCTTC. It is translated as CSVELAGGYNEQFF.

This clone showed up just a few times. This CDR3 reads CASRPGGLGNQPQHF. For the CDR3, the DNA is TGTGCCAGCAGACCCGGGGGTCTTGGCAATCAGCCCCAGCATTTT. The V call is TRBV6-5, the J call TRBJ1-5; TRBD1 is a possible D gene (5 bases). The CDR3 runs to 15 residues. V was pared by 6 bases and J by 2 bases, with 14 bases between. Germline CDR1 reads MNHEY; CDR2 reads SVGAGI.

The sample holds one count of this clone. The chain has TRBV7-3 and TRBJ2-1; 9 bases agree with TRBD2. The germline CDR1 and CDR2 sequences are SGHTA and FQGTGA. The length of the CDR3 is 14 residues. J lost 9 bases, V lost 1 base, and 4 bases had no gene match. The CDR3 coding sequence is TGTGCCAGCAGCTTAATTAGCGGGAGTGGTGAGCAGTTCTTC. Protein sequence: CASSLISGSGEQFF. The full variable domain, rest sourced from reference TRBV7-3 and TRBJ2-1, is GAGVSQTPSNKVTEKGKYVELRCDPISGHTALYWYRQSLGQGPEFLIYFQGTGAADDSGLPNDRFFAVRPEGSVSTLKIQRTERGDSAVYLCASSLISGSGEQFFGPGTRLTVL.

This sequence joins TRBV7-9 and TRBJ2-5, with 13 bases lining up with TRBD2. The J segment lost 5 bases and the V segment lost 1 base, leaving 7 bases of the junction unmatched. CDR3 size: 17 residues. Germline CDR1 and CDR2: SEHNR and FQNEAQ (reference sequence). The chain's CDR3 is CASSLGTSGSLRETQYF. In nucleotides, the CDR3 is TGTGCCAGCAGCTTAGGGACTAGCGGGAGTTTAAGGGAGACCCAGTACTTC.

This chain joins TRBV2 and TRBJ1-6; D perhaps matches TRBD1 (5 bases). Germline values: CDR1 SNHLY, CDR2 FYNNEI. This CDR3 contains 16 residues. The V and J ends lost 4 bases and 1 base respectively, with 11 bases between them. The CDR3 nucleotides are TGTGCCAGCAGTGGTGCCGGGGGTTCCTATAATTCACCCCTCCACTTT. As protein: CASSGAGGSYNSPLHF. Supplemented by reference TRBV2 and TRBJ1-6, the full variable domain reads EPEVTQTPSHQVTQMGQEVILRCVPISNHLYFYWYRQILGQKVEFLVSFYNNEISEKSEIFDDQFSVERPDGSNFTLKIRSTKLEDSAMYFCASSGAGGSYNSPLHFGNGTRLTVT.

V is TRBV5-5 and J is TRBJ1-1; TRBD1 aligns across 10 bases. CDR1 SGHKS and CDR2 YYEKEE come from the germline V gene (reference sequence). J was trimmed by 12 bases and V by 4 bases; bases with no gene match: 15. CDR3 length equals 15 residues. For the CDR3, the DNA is TGTGCCAGCAGCGATCTGACAGGGGGCTACCCTGGGACTTTCTTT. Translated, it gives CASSDLTGGYPGTFF.

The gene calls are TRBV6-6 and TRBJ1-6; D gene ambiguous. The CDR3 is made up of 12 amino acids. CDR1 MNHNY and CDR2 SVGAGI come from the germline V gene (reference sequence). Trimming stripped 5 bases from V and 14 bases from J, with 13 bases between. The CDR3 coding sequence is TGTGCCAGCAGTAACGCGGGTCCCTCCCTCCACTTT. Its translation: CASSNAGPSLHF.

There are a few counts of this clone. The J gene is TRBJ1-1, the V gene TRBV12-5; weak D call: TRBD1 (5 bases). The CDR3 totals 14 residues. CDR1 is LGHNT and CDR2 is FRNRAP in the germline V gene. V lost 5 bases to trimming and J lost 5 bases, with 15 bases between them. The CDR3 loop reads CASGPAGPATEAFF. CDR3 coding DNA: TGTGCTAGTGGTCCTGCAGGGCCTGCTACTGAAGCTTTCTTT.

CDR3 sequence: CASRDSSGNTIYF. For the CDR3, the DNA is TGTGCCAGCCGGGACAGCTCTGGAAACACCATATATTTT. This chain links TRBV2 with TRBJ1-3, with 7 nucleotides matching TRBD1. V gave up 8 bases and J gave up 0 bases; unmatched junction bases: 1. Germline-derived CDR1 and CDR2 are SNHLY and FYNNEI. The CDR3 is 13 residues long.

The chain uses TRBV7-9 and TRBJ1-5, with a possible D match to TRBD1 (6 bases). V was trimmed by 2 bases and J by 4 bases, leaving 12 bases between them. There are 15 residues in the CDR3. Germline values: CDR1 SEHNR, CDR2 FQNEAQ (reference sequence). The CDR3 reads CASSLSGEGNQPQHF. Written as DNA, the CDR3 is TGTGCCAGCAGCTTATCAGGGGAGGGGAATCAGCCCCAGCATTTT.

CDR3 bases: TGTGCCAGCAGCCAAGAAGTCAGGGGTTCAACTAATGAAAAACTGTTTTTT. Translation gives CASSQEVRGSTNEKLFF. The rearrangement uses TRBV4-2 and TRBJ1-4; D may be TRBD1 (6 bases). V was shortened by 0 bases and J by 0 bases, with 11 bases between the two germline ends. The CDR3 loop spans 17 amino acids. CDR1 is LGHNA and CDR2 is YNFKEQ in the germline V gene.

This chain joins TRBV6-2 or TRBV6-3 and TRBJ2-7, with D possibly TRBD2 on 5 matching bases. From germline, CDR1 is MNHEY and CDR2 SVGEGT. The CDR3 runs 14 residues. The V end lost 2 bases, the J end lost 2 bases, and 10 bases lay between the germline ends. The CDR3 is CASSYERGAYEQYV. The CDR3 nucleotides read TGTGCCAGCAGTTACGAACGGGGAGCCTACGAGCAGTACGTC.

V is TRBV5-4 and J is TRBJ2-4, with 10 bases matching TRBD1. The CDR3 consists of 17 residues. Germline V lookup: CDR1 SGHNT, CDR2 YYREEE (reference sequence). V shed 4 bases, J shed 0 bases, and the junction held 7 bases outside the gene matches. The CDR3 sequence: CASSVTGGGLAKNIQYF. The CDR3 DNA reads TGTGCCAGCAGCGTGACAGGGGGCGGACTAGCCAAAAACATTCAGTACTTC.

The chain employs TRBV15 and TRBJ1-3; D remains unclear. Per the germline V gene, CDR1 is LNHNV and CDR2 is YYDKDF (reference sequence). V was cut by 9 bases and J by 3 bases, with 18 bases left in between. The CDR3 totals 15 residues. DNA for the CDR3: TGTGCCACACGCCCGCGGGGAGTTAATGGAAACACCATATATTTT. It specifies CATRPRGVNGNTIYF.

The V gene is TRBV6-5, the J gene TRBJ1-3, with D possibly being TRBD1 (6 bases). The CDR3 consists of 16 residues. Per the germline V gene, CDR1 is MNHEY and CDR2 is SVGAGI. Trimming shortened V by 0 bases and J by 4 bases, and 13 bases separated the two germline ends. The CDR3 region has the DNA TGTGCCAGCAGTTACTCGCCCTCAGGGGACGGAAACACCATATATTTT. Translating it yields CASSYSPSGDGNTIYF.

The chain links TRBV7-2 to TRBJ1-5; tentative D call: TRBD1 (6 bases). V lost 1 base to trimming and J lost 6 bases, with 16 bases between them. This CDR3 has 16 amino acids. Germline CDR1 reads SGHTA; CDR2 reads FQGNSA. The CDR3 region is CASSLGEGVAGQPQHF. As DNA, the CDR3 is TGTGCCAGCAGCTTAGGGGAGGGGGTGGCAGGTCAGCCCCAGCATTTT.

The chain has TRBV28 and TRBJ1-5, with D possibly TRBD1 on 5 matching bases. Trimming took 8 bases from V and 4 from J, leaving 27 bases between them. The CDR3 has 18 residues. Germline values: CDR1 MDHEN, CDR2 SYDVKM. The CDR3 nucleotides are TGTGCCAGCGGGGAGGAGTTCCCAGGGAACGGAGCAAATCAGCCCCAGCATTTT. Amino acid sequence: CASGEEFPGNGANQPQHF.

The CDR3: CASSEHSSTDTQYF. CDR3 coding DNA: TGTGCCAGCAGCGAGCATTCTAGCACAGATACGCAGTATTTT. The gene calls are TRBV9 and TRBJ2-3; D is uncertain. The CDR3 is 14 residues long. CDR1 is SGDLS, CDR2 YYNGEE, per germline. V shed 3 bases and J shed 0 bases, with 8 bases lying between them.

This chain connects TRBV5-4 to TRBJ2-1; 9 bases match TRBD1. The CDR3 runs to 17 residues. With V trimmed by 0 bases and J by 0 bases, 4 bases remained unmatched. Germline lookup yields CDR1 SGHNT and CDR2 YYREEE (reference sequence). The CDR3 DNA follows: TGTGCCAGCAGCTTGGACAGGGGGCAAAACTCCTACAATGAGCAGTTCTTC. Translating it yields CASSLDRGQNSYNEQFF.